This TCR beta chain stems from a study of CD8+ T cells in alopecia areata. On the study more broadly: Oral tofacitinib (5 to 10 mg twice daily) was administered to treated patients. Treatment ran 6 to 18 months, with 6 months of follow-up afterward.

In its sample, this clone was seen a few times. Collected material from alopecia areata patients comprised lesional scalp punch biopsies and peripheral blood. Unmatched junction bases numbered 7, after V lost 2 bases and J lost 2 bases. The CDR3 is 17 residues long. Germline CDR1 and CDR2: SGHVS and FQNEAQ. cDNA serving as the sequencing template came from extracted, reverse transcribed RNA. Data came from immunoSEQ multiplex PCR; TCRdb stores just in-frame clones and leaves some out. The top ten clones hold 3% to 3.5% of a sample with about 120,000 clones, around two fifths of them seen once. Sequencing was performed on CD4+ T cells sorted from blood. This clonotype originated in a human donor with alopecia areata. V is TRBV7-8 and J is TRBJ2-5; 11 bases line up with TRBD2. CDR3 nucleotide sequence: TGTGCCAGCAGCTTAAATCGCATAGCGGGGGGGCAAGAGACCCAGTACTTC. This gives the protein CASSLNRIAGGQETQYF.